The 31 T cell receptor beta chains reported below all come from one sample, sequenced in a study of OX40 agonist ivuxolimab in advanced cancers. TCRdb's copy holds only in-frame clones and misses some; the assay was immunoSEQ multiplex PCR. The repertoire has tens of thousands of clones, around 92% of them found once; the top ten carry approximately 9.6%. The sequencing used CD4+ or CD8+ T cells sorted from blood, collected in a trial of the OX40 agonist ivuxolimab. The receptors shown here come from an adult with an advanced solid tumor such as melanoma, head and neck, liver or kidney cancer.

This chain connects TRBV19 to TRBJ2-2; D ambiguous. Per germline, CDR1 LNHDA and CDR2 SQIVND (reference sequence). V dropped 6 bases and J dropped 3 bases, with 5 bases sitting between them. The CDR3 spans 12 residues. Here the CDR3 reads CASRDDTGELFF. Here the CDR3 DNA reads TGTGCCAGTAGGGACGACACCGGGGAGCTGTTTTTT.

The V gene is TRBV28, the J gene TRBJ2-3; 10 bases are shared with TRBD2. The trim removed 3 bases at V and 1 base at J, leaving 1 base unmatched. This CDR3 is 15 amino acids long. Germline V gene sequence: CDR1 MDHEN, CDR2 SYDVKM. This CDR3 is CASSFLAGGTDTQYF. CDR3 coding DNA: TGTGCCAGCAGTTTTCTAGCGGGAGGCACAGATACGCAGTATTTT.

The rearrangement joins TRBV13 to TRBJ2-7; no clear D gene. The CDR3 sequence is 14 residues long. Trimming shortened V by 4 bases and J by 7 bases, and 17 bases separated the two germline ends. Germline CDR1 and CDR2: PRHDT and FYEKMQ (reference sequence). CDR3 in DNA: TGTGCCAGCAGCTCCGGGCGGTCTTGGGGTGAGCAGTACGTC. This translates into CASSSGRSWGEQYV.

The genes are TRBV2 and TRBJ1-2; TRBD1 matches at 8 bases. The CDR3 covers 12 residues. After removal of 6 bases from V and 11 bases from J, the junction contained 8 bases not matched to a gene. Germline CDR1 is SNHLY and CDR2 is FYNNEI. The CDR3 loop is CASSRPGGAYTF. CDR3 sequence (DNA): TGTGCCAGCAGCCGGCCAGGGGGCGCTTACACCTTC.

The CDR3 spells CATSRPSGAYNEQFF. CDR3 coding DNA: TGTGCCACCAGCAGGCCTAGCGGGGCCTACAATGAGCAGTTCTTC. The chain carries TRBV15 and TRBJ2-1; 9 nucleotides agree with TRBD2. CDR3 length equals 15 residues. Germline trimming cut 3 bases from V and 2 bases from J; bases unmatched to any gene: 2. Germline V gene sequence: CDR1 LNHNV, CDR2 YYDKDF (reference sequence).

J is TRBJ2-3 and V is TRBV7-9; tentatively, D is TRBD1 (5 bases). Germline values: CDR1 SEHNR, CDR2 FQNEAQ (reference sequence). The CDR3 has 16 residues. V was shortened by 5 bases and J by 2 bases, with 17 bases between the two germline ends. The CDR3 DNA reads TGTGCCAGCAGCCCCGGACAAGGCCGTTCCACAGATACGCAGTATTTT. It is translated as CASSPGQGRSTDTQYF.

This chain connects TRBV4-1 to TRBJ2-7, with 9 bases aligning to TRBD1. Germline values: CDR1 MGHRA, CDR2 YSYEKL. The CDR3 sequence is 15 residues long. The V and J ends lost 4 bases and 11 bases, in that order; junction bases with no gene match: 15. CDR3 region: CASSPRDRAFGGEYF. The CDR3 DNA reads as TGCGCCAGCAGCCCCCGGGACAGGGCTTTCGGCGGGGAGTACTTC.

This clone was recorded only once. CDR3 region: CASSNRGRVGELFF. CDR3 in DNA: TGTGCCAGCAGCAACAGGGGGCGAGTCGGGGAGCTGTTTTTT. The chain joins TRBV7-6 to TRBJ2-2; 9 bases line up with TRBD1. Germline trimming cut 5 bases from V and 7 bases from J; bases unmatched to any gene: 5. Germline assignment: CDR1 SGHVS and CDR2 FNYEAQ. The CDR3 contains 14 residues.

J is TRBJ2-5 and V is TRBV9, with TRBD2 matching 12 bases. Germline V gene data show CDR1 as SGDLS and CDR2 as YYNGEE. V lost 0 bases to trimming and J lost 5 bases; unmatched junction nucleotides: 5. The CDR3 loop spans 16 amino acids. This chain's CDR3 is CASSVGLAGDGETQYF. Here the CDR3 DNA reads TGTGCCAGCAGCGTAGGACTAGCGGGAGACGGCGAGACCCAGTACTTC.

This chain connects TRBV2 to TRBJ2-3; TRBD2 matches 10 bases. V was clipped by 5 bases and J by 0 bases; unmatched bases: 8. CDR1 is SNHLY, CDR2 FYNNEI, per germline. CDR3 length equals 17 residues. CDR3 sequence: CASSPEGLATSTDTQYF. CDR3 sequence (DNA): TGTGCCAGCAGTCCTGAGGGACTAGCGACTAGCACAGATACGCAGTATTTT.

J is TRBJ2-1 and V is TRBV6-5, with a possible D match to TRBD1 (5 bases). Trimming cost V 6 bases and J 1 base, with 7 bases left between them. Germline values: CDR1 MNHEY, CDR2 SVGAGI. This CDR3 comprises 13 residues. The CDR3 bases are TGTGCCAGCAGCCAGGGTTCCTACAATGAGCAGTTCTTC. Amino acid sequence: CASSQGSYNEQFF.

The J gene is TRBJ1-1, the V gene TRBV19; no clear D. The CDR3 sequence is 15 residues long. Germline V lookup: CDR1 LNHDA, CDR2 SQIVND (reference sequence). V was cut by 6 bases and J by 1 base, with 15 bases left in between. CDR3 sequence (DNA): TGTGCCAGTAGATATCGATCGGCGGGGAACACTGAAGCTTTCTTT. It specifies CASRYRSAGNTEAFF.

The chain recombines TRBV6-1 with TRBJ2-3; D might be TRBD2 (6 bases). The CDR3 length is 15 residues. Germline lookup yields CDR1 MNHNS and CDR2 SASEGT. V was clipped by 3 bases and J by 3 bases, with 13 bases between them. CDR3 bases: TGTGCCAGCAGTGAGGACGGGGGAAGAACAGATACGCAGTATTTT. Amino acid sequence: CASSEDGGRTDTQYF.

The V call is TRBV2, the J call TRBJ2-7; 7 bases are shared with TRBD2. J gave up 4 bases and V 0 bases, and 6 bases lay outside the gene matches. Germline V gene lookup returns CDR1 SNHLY and CDR2 FYNNEI. This CDR3 region has 15 residues. CDR3 amino acids: CASSEAAGAGYEQYF. The CDR3, as DNA: TGTGCCAGCAGTGAAGCGGCGGGAGCGGGGTACGAGCAGTACTTC. The variable domain in full, completed from reference TRBV2 and TRBJ2-7, reads EPEVTQTPSHQVTQMGQEVILRCVPISNHLYFYWYRQILGQKVEFLVSFYNNEISEKSEIFDDQFSVERPDGSNFTLKIRSTKLEDSAMYFCASSEAAGAGYEQYFGPGTRLTVT.

The chain links TRBV11-2 to TRBJ1-1; D gene unclear. V lost 5 bases, J lost 9 bases, and 16 bases lay in between. In germline, CDR1 is SGHAT, CDR2 FQNNGV. The length of the CDR3 is 13 residues. Written as DNA, the CDR3 is TGTGCCAGCAGCCTTAGGAGAGGGCCCCAAGCTTTCTTT. This encodes CASSLRRGPQAFF.

CDR3 sequence (DNA): TGTGCCAGCAGTTTATCCCTTTCGTTGAATTCACCCCTCCACTTT. Its translation: CASSLSLSLNSPLHF. The chain carries TRBV28 and TRBJ1-6, with D hard to call. The CDR3 is made up of 15 amino acids. Trimming cost V 1 base and J 7 bases, with 11 bases left between them. Looked up from germline, CDR1 is MDHEN and CDR2 is SYDVKM.

This clone showed up just a few times. The chain uses TRBV4-3 and TRBJ1-3; the D is unclear. Germline V lookup: CDR1 LGHNA, CDR2 YSLEER. Trimming shortened V by 0 bases and J by 0 bases, and 6 bases separated the two germline ends. There are 15 residues in the CDR3. The CDR3 sequence: CASSQDWISGNTIYF. The CDR3 DNA follows: TGCGCCAGCAGCCAAGATTGGATCTCTGGAAACACCATATATTTT.

The rearrangement links TRBV11-2 to TRBJ2-7; D unresolved. The CDR3 spans 16 residues. V dropped 1 base and J dropped 0 bases, with 13 bases sitting between them. CDR1 is SGHAT, CDR2 FQNNGV, per germline. The CDR3, as DNA: TGTGCCAGCAGCTTAGTGAGGAGAATCAGCTCCTACGAGCAGTACTTC. Translating gives CASSLVRRISSYEQYF.

The chain recombines TRBV2 with TRBJ1-5, with D unresolved. The V and J ends lost 5 bases and 6 bases respectively, with 17 bases between them. Per the germline V gene, CDR1 is SNHLY and CDR2 is FYNNEI. The CDR3 sequence is 15 residues long. CDR3 region: CASSQSRGGGQPQHF. The CDR3, as DNA: TGTGCCAGCAGTCAATCCCGGGGAGGAGGTCAGCCCCAGCATTTT.

This clone ranks as medium-sized. The chain has TRBV10-3 and TRBJ2-7, with no clear D. Trimming pared 2 bases from V and 2 bases from J, leaving 4 bases between. This CDR3 has 12 amino acids. Germline loops: CDR1 ENHRY, CDR2 SYGVKD. The CDR3 nucleotides read TGTGCCATCAGTGAGACAACCTACGAGCAGTACGTC. Protein sequence: CAISETTYEQYV.

This chain links TRBV28 with TRBJ2-2; D unresolved. V lost 3 bases to trimming and J lost 3 bases, with 5 bases between them. There are 13 residues in the CDR3. Germline V gives CDR1 MDHEN, CDR2 SYDVKM. This CDR3 reads CASSLGYTGELFF. CDR3 sequence (DNA): TGTGCCAGCAGTTTGGGGTACACCGGGGAGCTGTTTTTT.

This sequence joins TRBV11-2 and TRBJ2-7; D remains unclear. V dropped 0 bases and J dropped 8 bases, with 11 bases sitting between them. This CDR3 is built from 13 residues. CDR1 is SGHAT and CDR2 is FQNNGV in the germline V gene. CDR3 region: CASSLDQTSQQYV. DNA for the CDR3: TGTGCCAGCAGCTTAGATCAGACTTCTCAGCAGTACGTC.

The chain carries TRBV13 and TRBJ2-7; D may be TRBD1 or TRBD2 (5 bases each). CDR3 length equals 15 residues. V was pared by 5 bases and J by 5 bases, with 19 bases between. Germline CDR1 is PRHDT and CDR2 is FYEKMQ (reference sequence). CDR3 residues: CASSSRDGPPNEQYV. The CDR3 DNA reads as TGTGCCAGCAGCAGCCGGGACGGACCTCCTAACGAGCAGTACGTC.

The CDR3 is CASSPLAGVNGELFF. As DNA, the CDR3 is TGTGCCAGCAGCCCTCTTGCGGGAGTTAACGGGGAGCTGTTTTTT. The V and J genes are TRBV28 and TRBJ2-2; 7 positions agree with TRBD2. This CDR3 is built from 15 residues. With V trimmed by 6 bases and J by 7 bases, 11 bases remained unmatched. Looked up from germline, CDR1 is MDHEN and CDR2 is SYDVKM.

The chain is built from TRBV5-7 and TRBJ1-2; TRBD1 aligns across 7 bases. TRBV5-7 is placed among ORFs of uncertain function. This CDR3 contains 14 residues. With V trimmed by 3 bases and J by 4 bases, 6 bases remained unmatched. CDR3 sequence reads: CASSSDRDVYGYTF. The CDR3 nucleotides are TGTGCCAGCAGCTCCGACAGGGATGTCTATGGCTACACCTTC.

The genes are TRBV7-9 and TRBJ1-1, with D unclear. This CDR3 region has 12 residues. The germline V gene encodes CDR1 SEHNR and CDR2 FQNEAQ (reference sequence). The V end lost 7 bases, the J end lost 1 base, and 7 bases lay between the germline ends. CDR3 residues: CASTRGNTEAFF. CDR3 nucleotides: TGTGCCAGCACGCGAGGGAACACTGAAGCTTTCTTT.

This rearrangement joins TRBV28 to TRBJ1-6, with TRBD1 matching 8 bases. Looked up from germline, CDR1 is MDHEN and CDR2 is SYDVKM. Trimming cost V 5 bases and J 7 bases; bases outside gene matches: 7. The CDR3 spans 15 residues. The CDR3 protein is CASSRWGQENSPLHF. The CDR3 coding sequence is TGTGCCAGCAGTCGATGGGGACAGGAGAATTCACCCCTCCACTTT.

The chain links TRBV11-2 to TRBJ2-1; 8 nucleotides agree with TRBD2. This CDR3 contains 15 residues. From germline, CDR1 is SGHAT and CDR2 FQNNGV. The V segment lost 3 bases and the J segment 6 bases; nucleotides outside the gene matches: 7. CDR3 nucleotide sequence: TGTGCCAGCAGCTTCGAGGGACTAGTGGGCAATGAGCAGTTCTTC. It translates to CASSFEGLVGNEQFF.

The chain carries TRBV9 and TRBJ2-5; 11 positions agree with TRBD2. The CDR3 sequence is 16 residues long. V was clipped by 3 bases and J by 3 bases; unmatched bases: 7. The germline V gene encodes CDR1 SGDLS and CDR2 YYNGEE. CDR3 sequence: CASSGPGTSGKETQYF. In nucleotides, the CDR3 is TGTGCCAGCAGCGGCCCGGGGACTAGCGGTAAAGAGACCCAGTACTTC.

V usage is TRBV5-1 and J usage is TRBJ2-1; D uncertain. The CDR3 totals 15 residues. Germline lookup yields CDR1 SGHRS and CDR2 YFSETQ. Trimming cost V 4 bases and J 2 bases, with 13 bases left between them. CDR3: CASSPDGSTYNEQFF. CDR3 bases: TGCGCCAGCAGCCCGGACGGATCTACCTACAATGAGCAGTTCTTC.

The CDR3 sequence is CASSTGLVGTGELFF. CDR3 nucleotides: TGTGCCAGCAGTACAGGGCTCGTCGGCACCGGGGAGCTGTTTTTT. This sequence joins TRBV27 and TRBJ2-2; weak D call: TRBD1 (6 bases). Trimming took 5 bases from V and 4 from J, leaving 14 bases between them. Germline V gene lookup returns CDR1 MNHEY and CDR2 SMNVEV (reference sequence). The CDR3 has 15 amino acids.